These T cell receptor beta chains were read from a single sample in a study of cytomegalovirus exposure and HLA in healthy donors. The repertoire was sequenced with immunoSEQ multiplex PCR; TCRdb's copy has only in-frame clones and lacks some. The sample contains 100,000 to 150,000 clones, approximately 8.9% of which appear only once. Sequenced: PBMCs. These receptors were collected from a woman aged 40-49 years in good health and CMV-seropositive. Both conserved end residues are part of each CDR3. The D gene is left open where the match is weak. Clone size is shown for a subset of rows, as once, few, many or a class of expanded clone.

v_gene: TRBV6-5
abundance: .
len: 13
j_gene: TRBJ2-1
d_gene: .
CDR3nt: TGTGCCAGCAGCCCCGCCCCAGAGGGTGAGCAGTTCTTC
CDR3aa: CASSPAPEGEQFF

v_gene: TRBV7-9
abundance: .
len: 14
j_gene: TRBJ1-6
d_gene: .
CDR3nt: TGTGCCAGCAGCTTTACCAGCTATAATTCACCCCTCCACTTT
CDR3aa: CASSFTSYNSPLHF

v_gene: TRBV5-4
abundance: .
len: 15
j_gene: TRBJ2-5
d_gene: TRBD2
CDR3nt: TGTGCCAGCAGCGTTCGGACTAGCGGGGGAGAGACCCAGTACTTC
CDR3aa: CASSVRTSGGETQYF

v_gene: TRBV25-1
abundance: few
len: 16
j_gene: TRBJ1-4
d_gene: .
CDR3nt: TGTGCCAGCAGTGAATGGTCCAGGGCACCTAATGAAAAACTGTTTTTT
CDR3aa: CASSEWSRAPNEKLFF

v_gene: TRBV9
abundance: few
len: 15
j_gene: TRBJ2-3
d_gene: .
CDR3nt: TGTGCCAGCAGCGTAGGCGGGTTCGGCACAGATACGCAGTATTTT
CDR3aa: CASSVGGFGTDTQYF

v_gene: TRBV5-1
abundance: .
len: 16
j_gene: TRBJ2-7
d_gene: TRBD1
CDR3nt: TGCGCCAGCAGCTTGGGAGCCGGGACAGGGAGATACGAGCAGTACTTC
CDR3aa: CASSLGAGTGRYEQYF

v_gene: TRBV19
abundance: few
len: 15
j_gene: TRBJ1-1
d_gene: .
CDR3nt: TGTGCCAGTAGTAACTCAGGGGTGCTGAACACTGAAGCTTTCTTT
CDR3aa: CASSNSGVLNTEAFF

v_gene: TRBV5-1
abundance: few
len: 14
j_gene: TRBJ2-3
d_gene: .
CDR3nt: TGCGCCAGCAGCTTTCGGCAGGGGAAAGATACGCAGTATTTT
CDR3aa: CASSFRQGKDTQYF

v_gene: TRBV19
abundance: .
len: 13
j_gene: TRBJ2-7
d_gene: TRBD2
CDR3nt: TGTGCCAGTAGGAGAAGGGGAGGGTACGAGCAGTACTTC
CDR3aa: CASRRRGGYEQYF

v_gene: TRBV5-1
abundance: few
len: 14
j_gene: TRBJ2-1
d_gene: TRBD1
CDR3nt: TGCGCCAGCAGCTTCCGGGACAGTTACAATGAGCAGTTCTTC
CDR3aa: CASSFRDSYNEQFF

v_gene: TRBV7-9
abundance: few
len: 14
j_gene: TRBJ1-1
d_gene: .
CDR3nt: TGTGCCAGCAGCTTAAGCGCCTTGAACACTGAAGCTTTCTTT
CDR3aa: CASSLSALNTEAFF

v_gene: TRBV4-1
abundance: few
len: 17
j_gene: TRBJ2-2
d_gene: .
CDR3nt: TGCGCCAGCAGCCCGCCGCTGGGGGGTCTCAGGGCCGGGGAGCTGTTTTTT
CDR3aa: CASSPPLGGLRAGELFF

v_gene: TRBV4-3
abundance: few
len: 15
j_gene: TRBJ1-2
d_gene: .
CDR3nt: TGCGCCAGCAGCCAAGATCAAATACCAGGGAATGGCTACACCTTC
CDR3aa: CASSQDQIPGNGYTF

v_gene: TRBV18
abundance: few
len: 13
j_gene: TRBJ1-4
d_gene: .
CDR3nt: TGTGCCAGCTTACGCGGGTATGGTGAAAAACTGTTTTTT
CDR3aa: CASLRGYGEKLFF

v_gene: TRBV19
abundance: .
len: 13
j_gene: TRBJ2-3
d_gene: .
CDR3nt: TGTGCCAGTAGAAACTCCTACACAGATACGCAGTATTTT
CDR3aa: CASRNSYTDTQYF

v_gene: TRBV27
abundance: .
len: 14
j_gene: TRBJ1-3
d_gene: .
CDR3nt: TGTGCCAGCAGTTCCAGGCGAACCCGAAACACCATATATTTT
CDR3aa: CASSSRRTRNTIYF

v_gene: TRBV19
abundance: few
len: 18
j_gene: TRBJ2-7
d_gene: .
CDR3nt: TGTGCCAGTAGTATAGATCGGCGCCTCGGAGTCGCCGGGTACGAGCAGTACTTC
CDR3aa: CASSIDRRLGVAGYEQYF

v_gene: TRBV6-6
abundance: few
len: 16
j_gene: TRBJ1-2
d_gene: TRBD1
CDR3nt: TGTGCCAGCAGCTCGAAATCGACAGGGGCTAACTATGGCTACACCTTC
CDR3aa: CASSSKSTGANYGYTF

v_gene: TRBV11-2
abundance: few
len: 11
j_gene: TRBJ2-7
d_gene: .
CDR3nt: TGTGCCAGCAGCCCAGGTTACGAGCAGTACTTC
CDR3aa: CASSPGYEQYF

v_gene: TRBV5-6
abundance: few
len: 15
j_gene: TRBJ2-7
d_gene: TRBD1
CDR3nt: TGTGCCAGCAGCTACCGGGACAGGGGTCCTTACGAGCAGTACTTC
CDR3aa: CASSYRDRGPYEQYF

v_gene: TRBV9
abundance: once
len: 15
j_gene: TRBJ2-7
d_gene: TRBD1
CDR3nt: TGTGCCAGCAGCCCCCGGGACAGGGGGTCCTACGAGCAGTACTTC
CDR3aa: CASSPRDRGSYEQYF

v_gene: TRBV10-3
abundance: few
len: 14
j_gene: TRBJ2-7
d_gene: .
CDR3nt: TGTGCCATCAGCCTAACCGGGACTCAGAGCGAGCAGTACTTC
CDR3aa: CAISLTGTQSEQYF

v_gene: TRBV2
abundance: few
len: 14
j_gene: TRBJ2-2
d_gene: .
CDR3nt: TGTGCCAGCGTCAGGACAGCGAACACCGGGGAGCTGTTTTTT
CDR3aa: CASVRTANTGELFF

v_gene: TRBV7-6
abundance: few
len: 16
j_gene: TRBJ2-5
d_gene: TRBD2
CDR3nt: TGTGCCAGCAGCTTAGGGAGCGGGGGGGCCCTAGAGACCCAGTACTTC
CDR3aa: CASSLGSGGALETQYF

v_gene: TRBV19
abundance: few
len: 18
j_gene: TRBJ2-1
d_gene: TRBD2
CDR3nt: TGTGCCAGTAGTATTTGGAGTATGTCTAGCGGGGGGAACAATGAGCAGTTCTTC
CDR3aa: CASSIWSMSSGGNNEQFF

v_gene: TRBV9
abundance: .
len: 15
j_gene: TRBJ2-7
d_gene: TRBD2
CDR3nt: TGTGCCAGCAGCGTCGCGGCGGGGGGATTTTACGAGCAGTACTTC
CDR3aa: CASSVAAGGFYEQYF

v_gene: TRBV10-2
abundance: .
len: 16
j_gene: TRBJ2-5
d_gene: .
CDR3nt: TGCGCCAGCAGTGCGGCTACGAGGACACCCCAAGAGACCCAGTACTTC
CDR3aa: CASSAATRTPQETQYF

v_gene: TRBV19
abundance: .
len: 16
j_gene: TRBJ1-5
d_gene: TRBD1
CDR3nt: TGTGCCAGTAGTATAAGGACAGGGAAGAGTAAACAGCCCCAGCATTTT
CDR3aa: CASSIRTGKSKQPQHF

v_gene: TRBV7-2
abundance: .
len: 15
j_gene: TRBJ2-7
d_gene: TRBD2
CDR3nt: TGTGCCAGCAGCTTAGTAGTAGCGGGGTCCTACGAGCAGTACTTC
CDR3aa: CASSLVVAGSYEQYF

v_gene: TRBV19
abundance: few
len: 16
j_gene: TRBJ1-3
d_gene: .
CDR3nt: TGTGCCAGTAAGCAGGGTGTATCGACGATGGGAAACACCATATATTTT
CDR3aa: CASKQGVSTMGNTIYF

v_gene: TRBV2
abundance: few
len: 10
j_gene: TRBJ1-2
d_gene: .
CDR3nt: TGTGCCCGCGGGCCCCCCAGGCGAACCTTC
CDR3aa: CARGPPRRTF

v_gene: TRBV7-9
abundance: .
len: 14
j_gene: TRBJ1-2
d_gene: .
CDR3nt: TGTGCCAGCAGCTTACTACAGGGACCCTATGGCTACACCTTC
CDR3aa: CASSLLQGPYGYTF

v_gene: TRBV5-1
abundance: .
len: 18
j_gene: TRBJ2-6
d_gene: .
CDR3nt: TGCGCCAGCAGCTTGGCTCCCCAGGGGTTGGGTGGGGCCAACGTCCTGACTTTC
CDR3aa: CASSLAPQGLGGANVLTF

v_gene: TRBV6-5
abundance: .
len: 15
j_gene: TRBJ2-1
d_gene: .
CDR3nt: TGTGCCAGCAGTTCACAGAGGGTATCCTACAATGAGCAGTTCTTC
CDR3aa: CASSSQRVSYNEQFF

v_gene: TRBV15
abundance: few
len: 14
j_gene: TRBJ2-2
d_gene: .
CDR3nt: TGTGCCACCAGCAGAGGAGGGAACACCGGGGAGCTGTTTTTT
CDR3aa: CATSRGGNTGELFF

v_gene: TRBV6-6
abundance: .
len: 14
j_gene: TRBJ1-2
d_gene: TRBD1
CDR3nt: TGTGCCAGCAGTACCACAGGGGGAGGCTATGGCTACACCTTC
CDR3aa: CASSTTGGGYGYTF

v_gene: TRBV15
abundance: .
len: 15
j_gene: TRBJ2-7
d_gene: .
CDR3nt: TGTGCCACCAGCAGATCGGGGTTCTACCTTCGCGAGCAGTACTTC
CDR3aa: CATSRSGFYLREQYF

v_gene: TRBV4-3
abundance: few
len: 16
j_gene: TRBJ2-6
d_gene: .
CDR3nt: TGCGCCAGCAGCCAAGAACCGGGCTCTGGGGCCAACGTCCTGACTTTC
CDR3aa: CASSQEPGSGANVLTF

v_gene: TRBV6-1
abundance: few
len: 17
j_gene: TRBJ2-5
d_gene: TRBD1
CDR3nt: TGTGCCAGCAGTGAAGCGCTCGGGACAGCTACCGGGGAGACCCAGTACTTC
CDR3aa: CASSEALGTATGETQYF

v_gene: TRBV6-1
abundance: few
len: 14
j_gene: TRBJ1-1
d_gene: .
CDR3nt: TGTGCCAGCAGTGAAGCAGGGGGTAGACAAGAAGCTTTCTTT
CDR3aa: CASSEAGGRQEAFF